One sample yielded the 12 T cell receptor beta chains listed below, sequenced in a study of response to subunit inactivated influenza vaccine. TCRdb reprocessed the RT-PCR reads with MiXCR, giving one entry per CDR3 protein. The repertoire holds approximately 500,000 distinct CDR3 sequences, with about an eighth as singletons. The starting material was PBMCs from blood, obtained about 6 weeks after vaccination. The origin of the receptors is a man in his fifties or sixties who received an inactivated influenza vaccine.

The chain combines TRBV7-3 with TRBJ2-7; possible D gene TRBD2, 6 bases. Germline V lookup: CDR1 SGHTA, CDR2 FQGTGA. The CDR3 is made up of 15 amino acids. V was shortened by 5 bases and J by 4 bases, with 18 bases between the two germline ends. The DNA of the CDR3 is TGTGCCAGCAGCCCCTTGGGGGGTGAGGGTTACGAGCAGTACTTC. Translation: CASSPLGGEGYEQYF.

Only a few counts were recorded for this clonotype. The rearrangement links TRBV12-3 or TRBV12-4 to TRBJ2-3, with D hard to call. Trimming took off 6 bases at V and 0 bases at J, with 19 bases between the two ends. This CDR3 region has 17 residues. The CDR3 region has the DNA TGTGCCAGCAGGCAAAGGTTGGGCTATTCTAGCACAGATACGCAGTATTTT. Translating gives CASRQRLGYSSTDTQYF.

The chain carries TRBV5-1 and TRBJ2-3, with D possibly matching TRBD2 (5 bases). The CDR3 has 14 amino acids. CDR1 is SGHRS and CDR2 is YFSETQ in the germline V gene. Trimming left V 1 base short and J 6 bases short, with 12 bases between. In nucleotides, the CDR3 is TGCGCCAGCAGCTTGATCGAGGGTCGGGATACGCAGTATTTT. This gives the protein CASSLIEGRDTQYF.

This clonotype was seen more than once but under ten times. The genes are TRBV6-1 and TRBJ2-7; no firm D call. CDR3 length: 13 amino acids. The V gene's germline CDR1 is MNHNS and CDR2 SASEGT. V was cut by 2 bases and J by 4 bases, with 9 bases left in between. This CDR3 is CASSESRPYEQYF. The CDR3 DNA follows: TGTGCCAGCAGTGAATCTAGACCGTACGAGCAGTACTTC.

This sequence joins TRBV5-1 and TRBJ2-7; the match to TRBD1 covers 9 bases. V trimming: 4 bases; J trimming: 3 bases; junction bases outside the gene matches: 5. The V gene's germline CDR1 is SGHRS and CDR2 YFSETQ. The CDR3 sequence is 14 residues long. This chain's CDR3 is CASSTNRGHYEQYF. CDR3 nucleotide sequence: TGCGCCAGCAGCACAAACAGGGGGCACTACGAGCAGTACTTC.

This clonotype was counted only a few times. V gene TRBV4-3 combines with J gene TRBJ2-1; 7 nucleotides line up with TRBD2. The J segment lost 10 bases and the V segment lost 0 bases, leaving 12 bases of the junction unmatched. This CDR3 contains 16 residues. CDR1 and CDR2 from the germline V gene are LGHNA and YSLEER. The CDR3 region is CASSQEGGLTPIEQFF. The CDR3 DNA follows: TGCGCCAGCAGCCAAGAGGGGGGACTAACCCCCATCGAGCAGTTCTTC.

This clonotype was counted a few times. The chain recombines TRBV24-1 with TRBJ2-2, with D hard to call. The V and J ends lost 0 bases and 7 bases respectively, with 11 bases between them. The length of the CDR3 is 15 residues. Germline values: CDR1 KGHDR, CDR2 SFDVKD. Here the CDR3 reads CATSDLASPGGELFF. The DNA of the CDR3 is TGTGCCACCAGTGATTTGGCCAGTCCGGGCGGGGAGCTGTTTTTT.

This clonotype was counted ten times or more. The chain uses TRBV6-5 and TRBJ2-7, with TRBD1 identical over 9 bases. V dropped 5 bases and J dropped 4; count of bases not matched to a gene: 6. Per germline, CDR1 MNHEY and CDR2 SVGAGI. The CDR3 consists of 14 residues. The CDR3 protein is CASSTTGGVYEQYF. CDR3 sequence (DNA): TGTGCCAGCAGTACTACAGGGGGCGTTTACGAGCAGTACTTC.

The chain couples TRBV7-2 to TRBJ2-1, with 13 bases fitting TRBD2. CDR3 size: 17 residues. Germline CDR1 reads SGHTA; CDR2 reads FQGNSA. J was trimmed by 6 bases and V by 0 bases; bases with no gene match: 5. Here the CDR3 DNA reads TGTGCCAGCAGCTTAGCACCCACTAGCGGGAGGGCCAATGAGCAGTTCTTC. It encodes CASSLAPTSGRANEQFF. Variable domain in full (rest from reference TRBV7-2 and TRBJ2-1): GAGVSQSPSNKVTEKGKDVELRCDPISGHTALYWYRQSLGQGLEFLIYFQGNSAPDKSGLPSDRFSAERTGGSVSTLTIQRTQQEDSAVYLCASSLAPTSGRANEQFFGPGTRLTVL.

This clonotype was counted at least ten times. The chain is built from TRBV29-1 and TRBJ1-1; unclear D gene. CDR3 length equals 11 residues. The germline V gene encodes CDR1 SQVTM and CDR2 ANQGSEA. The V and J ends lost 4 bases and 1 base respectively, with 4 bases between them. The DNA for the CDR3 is TGCAGCGTTGTGGGGAACACTGAAGCTTTCTTT. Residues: CSVVGNTEAFF.

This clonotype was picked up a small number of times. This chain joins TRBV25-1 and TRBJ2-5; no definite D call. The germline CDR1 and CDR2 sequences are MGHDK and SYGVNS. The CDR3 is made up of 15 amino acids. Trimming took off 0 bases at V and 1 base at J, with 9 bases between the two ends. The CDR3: CASSEYPAPQETQYF. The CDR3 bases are TGTGCCAGCAGTGAATATCCGGCACCCCAAGAGACCCAGTACTTC.

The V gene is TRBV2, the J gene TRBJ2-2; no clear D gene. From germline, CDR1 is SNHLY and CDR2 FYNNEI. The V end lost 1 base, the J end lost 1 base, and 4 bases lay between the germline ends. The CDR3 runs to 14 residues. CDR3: CASSEGRNTGELFF. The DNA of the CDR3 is TGTGCCAGCAGTGAAGGGCGGAACACCGGGGAGCTGTTTTTT.